Following are 16 T cell receptor beta chains from one sample sequenced in a study of CD8 T cells in Susac syndrome. An amount of RNA that ranged from roughly 0.5 to 1 ug was reverse transcribed with random hexamers. Each CDR3 protein is one row after TCRdb ran MiXCR on the immunoSEQ multiplex PCR reads. The sample yields about 290,000 distinct CDR3 sequences, 70% to 90% seen once. The sample consisted of CD8+ T cells from PBMCs. The origin of the receptors is a human donor with multiple sclerosis.

The CDR3 is CSAPRLATGELFF. As DNA, the CDR3 is TGCAGTGCCCCGAGACTAGCCACCGGGGAGCTGTTTTTT. The chain couples TRBV20-1 to TRBJ2-2; 7 bases line up with TRBD2. Germline CDR1 reads DFQATT; CDR2 reads SNEGSKA (reference sequence). J gave up 4 bases and V 6 bases, and 5 bases lay outside the gene matches. The CDR3 sequence is 13 residues long.

J is TRBJ2-7 and V is TRBV30; tentatively, D is TRBD2 (5 bases). V was trimmed by 1 base and J by 7 bases, leaving 11 bases between them. CDR3 length: 12 residues. Germline V CDR1 and CDR2: GTSNPN, SVGIG (reference sequence). CDR3 amino acids: CAWSEGVGEQYF. The CDR3 DNA reads TGTGCCTGGAGTGAGGGAGTCGGGGAGCAGTACTTC.

The genes are TRBV6-2 or TRBV6-3 and TRBJ2-1; 7 nucleotides agree with TRBD2. The germline V gene encodes CDR1 MNHEY and CDR2 SVGEGT. Losses at the gene ends were 7 bases for V and 1 base for J; bases not matched to a gene: 10. The CDR3 is 16 residues long. CDR3 amino acids: CASIPTAGLSYNEQFF. CDR3 in DNA: TGTGCCAGCATACCGACAGCGGGATTATCCTACAATGAGCAGTTCTTC.

The genes are TRBV20-1 and TRBJ2-7; 9 positions match TRBD2. The CDR3 is made up of 16 amino acids. Germline CDR1 reads DFQATT; CDR2 reads SNEGSKA (reference sequence). After removal of 3 bases from V and 2 bases from J, the junction contained 11 bases not matched to a gene. This CDR3 reads CSARGVRTSEPYEQYF. The CDR3 bases are TGCAGTGCTAGGGGAGTTCGGACTAGCGAACCCTACGAGCAGTACTTC.

This clonotype was observed a few times. The chain links TRBV29-1 to TRBJ2-2, with D perhaps being TRBD1 or TRBD2 (5 bases each). V gave up 1 base and J gave up 8 bases, with 8 bases separating them. Per germline, CDR1 SQVTM and CDR2 ANQGSEA. This CDR3 region has 12 residues. The CDR3 DNA is TGCAGCGTTGAAGTTGAGGGGGGGGAGCTGTTTTTT. This translates into CSVEVEGGELFF.

A few counts support this clonotype. The genes are TRBV29-1 and TRBJ1-5; D ambiguous. V lost 2 bases to trimming and J lost 7 bases, with 3 bases between them. This CDR3 has 10 amino acids. The V gene's germline CDR1 is SQVTM and CDR2 ANQGSEA. CDR3 protein: CSVERQPQHF. The CDR3 DNA reads as TGCAGCGTTGAAAGGCAGCCCCAGCATTTT.

The V gene is TRBV7-2, the J gene TRBJ2-1; the match to TRBD2 covers 13 bases. CDR3 length: 14 residues. CDR1 SGHTA and CDR2 FQGNSA come from the germline V gene. Trimming cost V 6 bases and J 14 bases; bases outside gene matches: 10. The CDR3 reads CASSPLAGGRGEFF. DNA of the CDR3: TGTGCCAGCAGTCCACTAGCGGGAGGGCGGGGGGAGTTCTTC.

This sequence joins TRBV11-2 and TRBJ2-1, with TRBD2 matching over 8 bases. The CDR3 runs to 16 residues. Germline loops: CDR1 SGHAT, CDR2 FQNNGV. J was trimmed by 6 bases and V by 1 base; bases with no gene match: 8. The CDR3 reads CASSLGELAVFNEQFF. Here the CDR3 DNA reads TGTGCCAGCAGCTTAGGCGAACTAGCGGTTTTCAATGAGCAGTTCTTC. The variable domain in full, completed from reference TRBV11-2 and TRBJ2-1, reads EAGVAQSPRYKIIEKRQSVAFWCNPISGHATLYWYQQILGQGPKLLIQFQNNGVVDDSQLPKDRFSAERLKGVDSTLKIQPAKLEDSAVYLCASSLGELAVFNEQFFGPGTRLTVL.

The table lists this clonotype with a count of one. DNA of the CDR3: TGTGCCAGCAGCAAAGCTGGGACAGGGAGGGCCATTGGCTACACCTTC. Protein product: CASSKAGTGRAIGYTF. V is TRBV21-1 and J is TRBJ1-2; the D call TRBD1 from the table was never checked on the DNA. TRBV21-1 is assigned pseudogene status. This CDR3 is 16 amino acids long.

This sequence joins TRBV19 and TRBJ1-2; tentatively, D is TRBD1 (5 bases). From germline, CDR1 is LNHDA and CDR2 SQIVND (reference sequence). Trimming pared 8 bases from V and 8 bases from J, leaving 15 bases between. The CDR3 contains 12 residues. The CDR3 loop is CASEAGIGGYTF. CDR3 nucleotides: TGTGCCAGTGAGGCAGGGATAGGCGGCTACACCTTC.

V usage is TRBV15 and J usage is TRBJ2-6, with 14 positions matching TRBD2. V gave up 4 bases and J gave up 0 bases; unmatched junction bases: 5. This CDR3 is 19 amino acids long. Per the germline V gene, CDR1 is LNHNV and CDR2 is YYDKDF (reference sequence). CDR3 sequence (DNA): TGTGCCACCAGCACCAGGACTAGCGGGGGGACCTCTGGGGCCAACGTCCTGACTTTC. Translated: CATSTRTSGGTSGANVLTF.

This sequence joins TRBV19 and TRBJ2-7; 8 nucleotides align to TRBD2. Germline CDR1 is LNHDA and CDR2 is SQIVND (reference sequence). The CDR3 spans 14 residues. Trimming removed 5 bases from V and 4 bases from J; junction bases left unmatched: 7. CDR3 DNA: TGTGCCAGTAGTGGAGAAACTAGCGGATACGAGCAGTACTTC. It translates to CASSGETSGYEQYF.

The V call is TRBV7-9, the J call TRBJ1-2, with D unresolved. The CDR3 has 13 amino acids. Trimming cost V 2 bases and J 7 bases, with 11 bases left between them. The germline gives CDR1 SEHNR, CDR2 FQNEAQ (reference sequence). CDR3 DNA: TGTGCCAGCAGCTTAACGGGCCCCCTTGGCTACACCTTC. It encodes CASSLTGPLGYTF. Looking up the rest from reference TRBV7-9 and TRBJ1-2 gives the full variable domain: DTGVSQNPRHKITKRGQNVTFRCDPISEHNRLYWYRQTLGQGPEFLTYFQNEAQLEKSRLLSDRFSAERPKGSFSTLEIQRTEQGDSAMYLCASSLTGPLGYTFGSGTRLTVV.

This clonotype showed up just a few times. This sequence joins TRBV7-2 and TRBJ2-4; 8 bases match TRBD1. The CDR3 loop spans 15 amino acids. V lost 5 bases to trimming and J lost 8 bases; unmatched junction nucleotides: 11. Germline loops: CDR1 SGHTA, CDR2 FQGNSA. The CDR3 DNA is TGTGCCAGCAGCCCGTACCGGGACAGGTGGCACATTCAGTACTTC. Translating it yields CASSPYRDRWHIQYF.

The chain couples TRBV4-1 to TRBJ2-7; tentative D call: TRBD2 (5 bases). Germline loops: CDR1 MGHRA, CDR2 YSYEKL. This CDR3 comprises 15 residues. Trimming stripped 2 bases from V and 1 base from J, with 12 bases between. The CDR3 DNA sequence: TGCGCCAGCAGCCAACTCGCCGGGGAATCCTACGAGCAGTACTTC. Translated: CASSQLAGESYEQYF.

The CDR3 DNA reads as TGTGCCAGCAGCGAAACAGGGCCGCTGAACACTGAAGCTTTCTTT. Encoded protein: CASSETGPLNTEAFF. The J gene is TRBJ1-1, the V gene TRBV7-2; weak D call: TRBD1 (6 bases). CDR3 length: 15 amino acids. V was cut by 5 bases and J by 0 bases, with 13 bases left in between. CDR1 is SGHTA, CDR2 FQGNSA, per germline. The full variable domain, with the rest looked up from reference TRBV7-2 and TRBJ1-1, is GAGVSQSPSNKVTEKGKDVELRCDPISGHTALYWYRQSLGQGLEFLIYFQGNSAPDKSGLPSDRFSAERTGGSVSTLTIQRTQQEDSAVYLCASSETGPLNTEAFFGQGTRLTVV.